The sample holds many counts of the clone carrying this T cell receptor beta chain. The CDR3 sequence is 13 residues long. Germline CDR1 reads MNHEY; CDR2 reads SVGAGI. Trimming removed 4 bases at V and 4 bases at J, with 11 bases between. The TCR beta CDR3 regions underwent amplification from RNA transcripts. HTBI primers were used in a first-round RT-PCR, which preceded a second-round multiplex PCR. TCRdb itself ran the multiplex PCR reads through MiXCR, one entry per CDR3 protein. Of roughly 400,000 distinct CDR3 sequences listed, about a sixth are singletons. This sample was included in a study of Graves' ophthalmopathy and Graves' hyperthyroidism.

The receptor was derived from a young woman with Graves' ophthalmopathy. The chain carries TRBV6-5 and TRBJ2-7; D is unresolved. The sample consisted of peripheral blood. CDR3 region: CASSLYKDYEQYF. CDR3 in DNA: TGTGCCAGCAGTTTGTATAAGGATTACGAGCAGTACTTC.